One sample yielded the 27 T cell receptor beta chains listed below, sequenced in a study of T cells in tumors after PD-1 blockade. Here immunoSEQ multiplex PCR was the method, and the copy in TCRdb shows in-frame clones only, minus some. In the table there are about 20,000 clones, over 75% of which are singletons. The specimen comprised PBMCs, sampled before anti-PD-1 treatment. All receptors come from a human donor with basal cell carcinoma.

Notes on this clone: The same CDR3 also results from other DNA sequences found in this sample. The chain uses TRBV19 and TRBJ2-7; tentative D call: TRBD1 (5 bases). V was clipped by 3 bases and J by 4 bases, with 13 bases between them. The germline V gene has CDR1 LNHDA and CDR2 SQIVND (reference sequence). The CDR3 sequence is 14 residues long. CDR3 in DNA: TGTGCCAGTAGTATTGCGCAGGGCACGTACGAGCAGTACTTC. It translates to CASSIAQGTYEQYF.

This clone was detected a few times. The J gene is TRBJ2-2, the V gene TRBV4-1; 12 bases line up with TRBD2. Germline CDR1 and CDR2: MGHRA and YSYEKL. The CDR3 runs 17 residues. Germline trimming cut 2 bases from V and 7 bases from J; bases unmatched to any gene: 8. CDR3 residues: CASSQPRLAGVLGELFF. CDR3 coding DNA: TGCGCCAGCAGCCAACCCCGACTAGCGGGAGTACTCGGGGAGCTGTTTTTT.

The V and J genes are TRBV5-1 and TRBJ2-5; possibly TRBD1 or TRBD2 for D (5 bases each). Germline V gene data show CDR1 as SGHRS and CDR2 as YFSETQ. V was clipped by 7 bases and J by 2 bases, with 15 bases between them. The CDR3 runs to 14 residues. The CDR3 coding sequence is TGCGCCAGCCACACGGGACGGTCGCAAGAGACCCAGTACTTC. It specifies CASHTGRSQETQYF.

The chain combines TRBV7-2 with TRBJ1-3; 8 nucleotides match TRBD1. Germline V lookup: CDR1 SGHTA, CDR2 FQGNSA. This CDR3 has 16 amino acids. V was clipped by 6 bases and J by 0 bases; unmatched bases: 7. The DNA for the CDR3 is TGTGCCAGCAGTATAACAGGGGGTGCCTCTGGAAACACCATATATTTT. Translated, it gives CASSITGGASGNTIYF.

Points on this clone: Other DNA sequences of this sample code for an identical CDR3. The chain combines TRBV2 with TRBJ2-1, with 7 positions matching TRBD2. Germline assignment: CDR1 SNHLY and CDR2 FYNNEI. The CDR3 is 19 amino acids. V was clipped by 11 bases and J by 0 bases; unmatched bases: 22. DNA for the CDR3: TGTGCCTCCTGTTATGGGTGGGCGGGGGAGGGGAGCTCCTACAATGAGCAGTTCTTC. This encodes CASCYGWAGEGSSYNEQFF.

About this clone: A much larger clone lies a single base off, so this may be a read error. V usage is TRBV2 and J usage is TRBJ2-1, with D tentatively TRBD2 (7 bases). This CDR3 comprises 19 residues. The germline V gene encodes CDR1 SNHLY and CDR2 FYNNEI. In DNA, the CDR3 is TGTGCCTGCAGTTATGGGGGGGCGGGGGAGGGGAGCTCCTACAATGAGCAGTTCTTC. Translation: CACSYGGAGEGSSYNEQFF.

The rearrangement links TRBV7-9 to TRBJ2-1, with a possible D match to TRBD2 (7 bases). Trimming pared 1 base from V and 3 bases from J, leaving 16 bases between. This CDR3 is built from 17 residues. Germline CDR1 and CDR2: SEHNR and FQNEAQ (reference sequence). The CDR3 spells CASSLGTFRGGYNEQFF. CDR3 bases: TGTGCCAGCAGCTTAGGGACCTTTAGGGGGGGCTACAATGAGCAGTTCTTC.

The CDR3 nucleotides are TGTGCCAGCAGCTTAGCAAACGGGTATGGCTACACCTTC. Translation: CASSLANGYGYTF. V usage is TRBV7-2 and J usage is TRBJ1-2; D not resolved. Per germline, CDR1 SGHTA and CDR2 FQGNSA. The CDR3 is 13 amino acids. Trimming left V 0 bases short and J 5 bases short, with 7 bases between.

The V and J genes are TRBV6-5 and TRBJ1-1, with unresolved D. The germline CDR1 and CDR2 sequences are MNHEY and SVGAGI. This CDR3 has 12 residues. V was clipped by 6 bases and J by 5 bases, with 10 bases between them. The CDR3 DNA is TGTGCCAGCAGGGATCATCGGACTGAAGCTTTCTTT. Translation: CASRDHRTEAFF.

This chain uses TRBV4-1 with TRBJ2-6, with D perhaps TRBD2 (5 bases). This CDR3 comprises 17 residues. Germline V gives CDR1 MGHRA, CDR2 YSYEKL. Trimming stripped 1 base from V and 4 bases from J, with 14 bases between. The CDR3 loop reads CASSQVFLAWGANVLTF. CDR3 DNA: TGCGCCAGCAGCCAAGTATTTCTAGCTTGGGGGGCCAACGTCCTGACTTTC.

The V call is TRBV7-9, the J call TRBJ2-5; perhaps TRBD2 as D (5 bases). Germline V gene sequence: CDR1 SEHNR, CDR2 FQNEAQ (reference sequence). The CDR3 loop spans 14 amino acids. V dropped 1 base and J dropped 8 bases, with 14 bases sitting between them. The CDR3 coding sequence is TGTGCCAGCAGCTTAGAGGCTAGCTATAGTACCCAGTACTTC. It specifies CASSLEASYSTQYF. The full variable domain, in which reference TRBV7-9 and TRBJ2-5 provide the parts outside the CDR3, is DTGVSQNPRHKITKRGQNVTFRCDPISEHNRLYWYRQTLGQGPEFLTYFQNEAQLEKSRLLSDRFSAERPKGSFSTLEIQRTEQGDSAMYLCASSLEASYSTQYFGPGTRLLVL.

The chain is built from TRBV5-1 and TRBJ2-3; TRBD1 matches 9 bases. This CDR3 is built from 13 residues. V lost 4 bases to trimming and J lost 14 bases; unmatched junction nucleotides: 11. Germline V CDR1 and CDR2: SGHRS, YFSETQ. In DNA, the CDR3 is TGCGCCAGCAGCCCCGGACAGGGGTTTGAGCTGTATTTT. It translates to CASSPGQGFELYF.

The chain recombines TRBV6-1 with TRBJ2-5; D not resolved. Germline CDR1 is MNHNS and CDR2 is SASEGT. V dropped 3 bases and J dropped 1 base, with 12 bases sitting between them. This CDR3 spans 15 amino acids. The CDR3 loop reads CASSDGPFSQETQYF. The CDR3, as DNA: TGTGCCAGCAGTGACGGCCCGTTCTCCCAAGAGACCCAGTACTTC.

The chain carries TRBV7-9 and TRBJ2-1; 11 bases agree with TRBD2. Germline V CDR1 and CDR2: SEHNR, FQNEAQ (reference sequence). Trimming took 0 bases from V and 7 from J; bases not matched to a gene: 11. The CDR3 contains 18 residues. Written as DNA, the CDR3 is TGTGCCAGCAGCTTAGCGATAACTAGCGGGAGTTCTAGTAATGAGCAGTTCTTC. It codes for CASSLAITSGSSSNEQFF.

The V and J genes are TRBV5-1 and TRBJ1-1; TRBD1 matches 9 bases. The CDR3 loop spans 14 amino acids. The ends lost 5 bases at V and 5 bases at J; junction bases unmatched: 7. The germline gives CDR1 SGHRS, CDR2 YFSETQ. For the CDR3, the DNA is TGCGCCAGCAGGTCGACAGGGGGAAGGACTGAAGCTTTCTTT. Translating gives CASRSTGGRTEAFF.

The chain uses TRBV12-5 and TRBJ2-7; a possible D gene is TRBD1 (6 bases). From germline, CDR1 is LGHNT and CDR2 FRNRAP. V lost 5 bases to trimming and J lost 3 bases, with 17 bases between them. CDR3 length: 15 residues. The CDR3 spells CASGAPGVSGYEQYF. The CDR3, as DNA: TGTGCTAGTGGTGCTCCAGGGGTGTCTGGCTACGAGCAGTACTTC.

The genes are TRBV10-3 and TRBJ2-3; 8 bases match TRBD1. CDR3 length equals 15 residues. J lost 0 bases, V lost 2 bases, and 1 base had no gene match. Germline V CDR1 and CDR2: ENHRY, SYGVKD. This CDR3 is CAISEDRGSTDTQYF. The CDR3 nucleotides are TGTGCCATCAGTGAGGACAGGGGTAGCACAGATACGCAGTATTTT.

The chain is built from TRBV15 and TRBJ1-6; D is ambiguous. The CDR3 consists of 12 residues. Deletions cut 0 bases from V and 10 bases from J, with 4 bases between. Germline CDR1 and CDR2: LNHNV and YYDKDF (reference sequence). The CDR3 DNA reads TGTGCCACCAGCAGAGATCAATCACCCCTCCACTTT. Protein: CATSRDQSPLHF. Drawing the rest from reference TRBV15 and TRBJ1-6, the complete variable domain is DAMVIQNPRYQVTQFGKPVTLSCSQTLNHNVMYWYQQKSSQAPKLLFHYYDKDFNNEADTPDNFQSRRPNTSFCFLDIRSPGLGDTAMYLCATSRDQSPLHFGNGTRLTVT.

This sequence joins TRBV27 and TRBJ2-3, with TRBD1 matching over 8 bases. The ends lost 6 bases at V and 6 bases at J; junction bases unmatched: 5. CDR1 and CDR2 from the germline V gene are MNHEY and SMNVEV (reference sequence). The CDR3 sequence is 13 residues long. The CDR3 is CASRWTGSDTQYF. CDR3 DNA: TGTGCCAGCAGATGGACAGGGTCGGATACGCAGTATTTT.

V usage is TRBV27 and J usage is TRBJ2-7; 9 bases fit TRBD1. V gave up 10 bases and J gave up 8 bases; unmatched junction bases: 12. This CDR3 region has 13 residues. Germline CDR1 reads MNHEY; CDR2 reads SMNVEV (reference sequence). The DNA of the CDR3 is TGTGCCACGAAAACAGGGGGCTCTGGAAAGCAGTACTTC. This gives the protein CATKTGGSGKQYF.

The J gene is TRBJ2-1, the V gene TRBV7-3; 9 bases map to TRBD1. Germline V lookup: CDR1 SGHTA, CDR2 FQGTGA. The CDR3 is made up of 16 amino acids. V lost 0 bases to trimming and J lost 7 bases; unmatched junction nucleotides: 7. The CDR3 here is CASSLTGNRGRNEQFF. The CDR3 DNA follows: TGTGCCAGCAGCTTAACAGGAAACAGGGGGCGGAATGAGCAGTTCTTC. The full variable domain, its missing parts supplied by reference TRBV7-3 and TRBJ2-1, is GAGVSQTPSNKVTEKGKYVELRCDPISGHTALYWYRQSLGQGPEFLIYFQGTGAADDSGLPNDRFFAVRPEGSVSTLKIQRTERGDSAVYLCASSLTGNRGRNEQFFGPGTRLTVL.

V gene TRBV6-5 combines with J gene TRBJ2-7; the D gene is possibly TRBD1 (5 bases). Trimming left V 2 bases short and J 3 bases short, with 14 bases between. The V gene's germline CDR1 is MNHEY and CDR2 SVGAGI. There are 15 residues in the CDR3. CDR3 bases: TGTGCCAGCAGTTACACCTCAGGGTTAGTCTACGAGCAGTACTTC. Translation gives CASSYTSGLVYEQYF.

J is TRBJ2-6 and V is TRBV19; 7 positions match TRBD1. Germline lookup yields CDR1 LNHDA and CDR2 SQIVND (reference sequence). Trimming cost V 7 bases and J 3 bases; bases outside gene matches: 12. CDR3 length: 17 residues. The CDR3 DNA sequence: TGTGCCAGTACTTACCGGACAGGCTTTCGTGGGGCCAACGTCCTGACTTTC. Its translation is CASTYRTGFRGANVLTF. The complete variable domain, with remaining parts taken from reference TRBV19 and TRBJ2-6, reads DGGITQSPKYLFRKEGQNVTLSCEQNLNHDAMYWYRQDPGQGLRLIYYSQIVNDFQKGDIAEGYSVSREKKESFPLTVTSAQKNPTAFYLCASTYRTGFRGANVLTFGAGSRLTVL.

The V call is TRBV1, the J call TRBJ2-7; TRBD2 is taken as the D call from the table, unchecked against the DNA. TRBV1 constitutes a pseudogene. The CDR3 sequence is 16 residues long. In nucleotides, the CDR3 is TGCACCAGCAGCCAAGCCCATGCGACTGAGTCCTACGAGCAGTACTTC. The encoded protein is CTSSQAHATESYEQYF.

CDR3 loop: CASSDLLGETQYF. The CDR3 nucleotides are TGTGCCAGCAGTGATCTTTTGGGAGAGACCCAGTACTTC. The genes are TRBV2 and TRBJ2-5; no reliable D call. The V gene's germline CDR1 is SNHLY and CDR2 FYNNEI. Trimming left V 3 bases short and J 4 bases short, with 9 bases between. This CDR3 spans 13 amino acids.

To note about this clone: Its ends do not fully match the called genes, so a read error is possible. CDR3 in DNA: TGTGCCAGCAGTGAATATGGCGGGGGGGCTTTCCACTTC. It codes for CASSEYGGGAFHF. The gene calls are TRBV25-1 and TRBJ1-2; D is possibly TRBD1 (6 bases). Looked up from germline, CDR1 is MGHDK and CDR2 is SYGVNS. The CDR3 totals 13 residues.

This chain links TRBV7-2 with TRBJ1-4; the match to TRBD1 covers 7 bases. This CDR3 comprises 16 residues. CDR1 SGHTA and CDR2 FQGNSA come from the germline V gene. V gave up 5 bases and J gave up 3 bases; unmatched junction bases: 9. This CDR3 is CASSAQGGLANEKLFF. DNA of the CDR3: TGTGCCAGCAGCGCGCAGGGGGGGTTGGCTAATGAAAAACTGTTTTTT.